The present TCR beta chain was sequenced within a study of Tregs in tolerant kidney transplant recipients. General observations from the study: Changing PCR primers prevented nucleotide comparison between some patients' samples. The most relevant donor-specific Treg TCRbeta repertoire apparently came from expansion with activated donor B cells.

Mixed chimerism was transient after nonmyeloablative marrow transplants from related graft donors. Unstimulated Tregs (CD4+CD25+CD127-) and CD4+CD25- non-Tregs were sorted from PBMCs. As concerns this clone: Its antigen is as yet unknown.

Trimming took 2 bases from V and 3 from J, leaving 11 bases between them. From germline, CDR1 is SEHNR and CDR2 FQNEAQ (reference sequence). The CDR3 consists of 14 residues. Generated by immunoSEQ multiplex PCR, the TCRdb table keeps only in-frame clones and is missing some. The sample contains approximately 60,000 clones, 80% to 90% of which appear only once. The starting material was CD4+ T cells from blood (PBMCs), obtained 6 months after the transplant. The V gene is TRBV7-9, the J gene TRBJ2-7; D might be TRBD1 (5 bases). The sequence was collected from a human patient who received a combined kidney and bone marrow transplant. Some T cells may have come from the graft donor. DNA of the CDR3: TGTGCCAGCAGCTTAACGACAGAAGGCTACGAGCAGTACTTC. It translates to CASSLTTEGYEQYF.